The clone carrying this TCR beta chain was detected only a few times. These data come from a study of T-cell reconstitution after alpha-beta-depleted transplantation in children. Researchers prepared the TCRbeta library using unique molecular identifiers, the study reports. TCRdb re-called the PCR reads through MiXCR, storing one row per CDR3 protein. The sample shows about 270,000 distinct CDR3 sequences, almost 10% of them seen only once. CDR3 length equals 13 residues. The J segment lost 8 bases and the V segment lost 3 bases, leaving 1 base of the junction unmatched. The germline V gene has CDR1 SGHRS and CDR2 YFSETQ.

Sequencing was performed on PBMCs from the stem cell graft donor, taken from the stem cell graft. J is TRBJ1-6 and V is TRBV5-1; TRBD1 agrees at 8 bases. The sequence derives from a human donor who donated a stem cell graft to a child with SCID. The CDR3 DNA is TGCGCCAGCAGCTGGGGACAGGATTCACCCCTCCACTTT. This encodes CASSWGQDSPLHF.